These 4 T cell receptor beta chains came from one sample sequenced in a study of blood T cell repertoires in COVID-19. This table comes from immunoSEQ multiplex PCR, and its TCRdb copy is limited to in-frame clones, with some not included. In the table there are 70,000 to 90,000 clones, 90% of which are singletons. Specimen: peripheral blood. Receptor source: a human donor in a cohort sampled during active COVID-19.

The chain recombines TRBV6-5 with TRBJ2-2; 7 nucleotides align to TRBD1. This CDR3 comprises 14 residues. After removal of 6 bases from V and 4 bases from J, the junction contained 5 bases not matched to a gene. Germline-derived CDR1 and CDR2 are MNHEY and SVGAGI. This CDR3 reads CASRPDRATGELFF. The CDR3 DNA reads as TGTGCCAGCAGGCCCGACAGGGCCACCGGGGAGCTGTTTTTT.

The V call is TRBV5-4, the J call TRBJ1-2; D is uncertain. The CDR3 extends over 15 amino acids. V lost 0 bases and J 3 bases, leaving 12 bases between the germline ends. CDR1 SGHNT and CDR2 YYREEE come from the germline V gene (reference sequence). CDR3 sequence (DNA): TGTGCCAGCAGCTTGGAAGTCCGGGAGGACTATGGCTACACCTTC. This sequence encodes CASSLEVREDYGYTF.

The gene calls are TRBV5-4 and TRBJ2-7; 10 bases fit TRBD2. From germline, CDR1 is SGHNT and CDR2 YYREEE (reference sequence). The trim removed 1 base at V and 2 bases at J, leaving 9 bases unmatched. This CDR3 region has 17 residues. CDR3 bases: TGTGCCAGCAGCTTGTGGTTCGGTAGCGGGGGGACCTACGAGCAGTACTTC. As protein: CASSLWFGSGGTYEQYF.

The chain uses TRBV6-5 and TRBJ1-2; no definite D call. This CDR3 is built from 15 residues. V lost 2 bases to trimming and J lost 4 bases, with 14 bases between them. Germline CDR1 is MNHEY and CDR2 is SVGAGI. CDR3 loop: CASSYGGSPTYGYTF. The CDR3 DNA is TGTGCCAGCAGTTACGGAGGGTCTCCTACCTATGGCTACACCTTC.